This is a list of T cell receptor beta chains from one sample in a study of PD-1 blockade in classical Hodgkin lymphoma. Profiled with immunoSEQ multiplex PCR; TCRdb holds only in-frame clones, not every one. The repertoire holds about 21,000 clones, with roughly 94% as singletons. Input material: peripheral blood mononuclear cells (PBMCs). These receptors all stem from a human donor with classical Hodgkin lymphoma. CDR3s include the opening cysteine and the closing phenylalanine or tryptophan. The D gene is left open where the match is weak. The size field is filled for only some rows; it gives once, few, many or a size class.

once,TRBJ2-3,TRBV6-1,TRBD1,TGTGCCAGCAGAACACAGGGGGCTGGGGCAGATACGCAGTATTTT,CASRTQGAGADTQYF
once,TRBJ2-2,TRBV7-2,TRBD1,TGTGCCAGCAGCCTGACAGGGGGTTATAACACCGGGGAGCTGTTTTTT,CASSLTGGYNTGELFF
once,TRBJ2-1,TRBV19,TRBD2,TGTGCCAGCAGTACGAGCGGGGCGTCCTACAATGAGCAGTTCTTC,CASSTSGASYNEQFF
-,TRBJ2-1,TRBV28,TRBD2,TGTGCCAGCAGCCCCGGGACAGCCGGGACTAGCGGCCGAGGTGAGCAGTTCTTC,CASSPGTAGTSGRGEQFF
-,TRBJ1-5,TRBV5-1,TRBD1,TGCGCCAGCAGCCCGGGGACAGGGGTCGAACTTAGCAATCAGCCCCAGCATTTT,CASSPGTGVELSNQPQHF
few,TRBJ1-5,TRBV7-2,-,TGTGCCAGCAGTAGGGGCAATCAGCCCCAGCATTTT,CASSRGNQPQHF
-,TRBJ2-7,TRBV6-5,TRBD1,TGTGCCAGCAGTTTTCGAGGACAGGGTCCCAACGAGCAGTACTTC,CASSFRGQGPNEQYF
-,TRBJ2-3,TRBV30,-,TGTGCCTGGACTTTCTGGGGGTCGCAGTATTTT,CAWTFWGSQYF
-,TRBJ2-5,TRBV10-3,-,TGTGCCATCGGTACCGCTGGGGGACAGGGTGGGACTAGCCAGTACTTC,CAIGTAGGQGGTSQYF
-,TRBJ1-4,TRBV4-3,-,TGCGCCAGCAGCCAAGCGACGGGGATGGAAAAACTGTTTTTT,CASSQATGMEKLFF
-,TRBJ1-6,TRBV11-2,TRBD1,TGTGCCAGCAGCTTAGCAAGAGGACAGGGTGTATATTGGTCTTCACCCCTCCACTTT,CASSLARGQGVYWSSPLHF
once,TRBJ1-2,TRBV30,-,TGTGCCTGCCTCAGGGTCAGCTACACCTTC,CACLRVSYTF
-,TRBJ2-7,TRBV28,TRBD1,TGTGCCAGCAGTGGCAGGGACAGGGGGCTGATCGAGCAGTACTTC,CASSGRDRGLIEQYF
-,TRBJ1-3,TRBV7-9,-,TGTGCCAGCAGCTTAGGCGGACTTGGAAACACCATATATTTT,CASSLGGLGNTIYF
-,TRBJ1-6,TRBV9,TRBD1,TGTGCCAGCAGCGTAGCTAGGGACAGACAAAATTCACCCCTCCACTTT,CASSVARDRQNSPLHF
-,TRBJ2-7,TRBV5-4,TRBD2,TGTGCCAGCAGCTTACGCGGGGGAAAGTCTGCCTACGAGCAGTACTTC,CASSLRGGKSAYEQYF
-,TRBJ2-3,TRBV6-5,TRBD1,TGTGCCAGCAGTTACTCACTCAGGGGGCATACGCAGTATTTT,CASSYSLRGHTQYF
once,TRBJ1-1,TRBV11-2,TRBD1,TGTGCCAGCAGCTTAGATCAGGGGGCTCTGCGTGAAGCTTTCTTT,CASSLDQGALREAFF
-,TRBJ1-1,TRBV18,-,TGTGCCGGCTCACCCGGGACGGACACTGAAGCTTTCTTT,CAGSPGTDTEAFF
-,TRBJ1-2,TRBV6-5,TRBD1,TGTGCCAGCAGCCGACTGGACAGGGCGTATGGCTACACCTTC,CASSRLDRAYGYTF
-,TRBJ1-2,TRBV5-1,TRBD1,TGCGCCAGCAGCAGGGACAGAACCCCTTGGGGAGGCTACACCTTC,CASSRDRTPWGGYTF
-,TRBJ1-1,TRBV6-5,TRBD1,TGTGCCAGCAGTTTCCGGACAGGGGGGATCACTGAAGCTTTCTTT,CASSFRTGGITEAFF
-,TRBJ1-2,TRBV6-5,-,TGTGCCAGCAGTTCAGGCCTTAACTATGGCTACACCTTC,CASSSGLNYGYTF
-,TRBJ1-1,TRBV6-1,-,TGTGCCAGCAGTGAAGCGCGATACAGGAACACTGAAGCTTTCTTT,CASSEARYRNTEAFF
-,TRBJ1-2,TRBV7-3,-,TGTGCCAGCAGCCCCTCACCGAGGTCTCCTTTCTACACCTTC,CASSPSPRSPFYTF
-,TRBJ1-5,TRBV4-1,-,TGCGCCAGCAGCCAAGATACAACCCAGCCCCAGCATTTT,CASSQDTTQPQHF
-,TRBJ2-2,TRBV29-1,-,TGCGCAAGGCTGGGAAATGGGGAGCTGTTTTTT,CARLGNGELFF
-,TRBJ1-3,TRBV30,-,TGTGCCTGGAGCGTTACTGGAAACACCATATATTTT,CAWSVTGNTIYF
-,TRBJ2-5,TRBV10-3,-,TGTGCCATCAGTGAGTCAGCGGGACAGAAAGAGACCCAGTACTTC,CAISESAGQKETQYF
-,TRBJ2-6,TRBV9,-,TGTGCCAGCAGCGTAGAAGGCGGGGCCAACGTCCTGACTTTC,CASSVEGGANVLTF
-,TRBJ1-2,TRBV9,-,TGTGCCAGCAGCCCGACCCTCGGGAGGGACGGCTATGGCTACACCTTC,CASSPTLGRDGYGYTF
-,TRBJ1-1,TRBV18,-,TGTGCCAGCTCACCCACCGGGGTCACTGAAGCTTTCTTT,CASSPTGVTEAFF